The next 17 T cell receptor beta chains were all read from a single sample in a study of blood T cell repertoires in COVID-19. Measured with immunoSEQ multiplex PCR; TCRdb has only the in-frame clones, and not every one. The table has over 50,000 clones, around 84% seen once; the top ten hold over 9.5%. Sequenced: peripheral blood. These receptors were taken from a man between 65 and 85 years old with active COVID-19.

The V call is TRBV18, the J call TRBJ2-1; 7 nucleotides line up with TRBD1. This CDR3 region has 16 residues. Germline lookup yields CDR1 KGHSH and CDR2 LQKENI. V was clipped by 0 bases and J by 3 bases; unmatched bases: 5. CDR3 DNA sequence: TGTGCCAGCTCACCACCAAGGGGGCCGAACTACAATGAGCAGTTCTTC. It codes for CASSPPRGPNYNEQFF.

The J gene is TRBJ1-3, the V gene TRBV5-1; 7 bases are a match to TRBD1. V lost 0 bases to trimming and J lost 4 bases; unmatched junction nucleotides: 4. The germline V gene encodes CDR1 SGHRS and CDR2 YFSETQ. CDR3 length equals 15 residues. This CDR3 is CASSLGWDSGNTIYF. The CDR3 nucleotides read TGCGCCAGCAGCTTGGGTTGGGACAGCGGAAACACCATATATTTT.

The chain recombines TRBV12-5 with TRBJ1-2, with a possible D match to TRBD1 (5 bases). This CDR3 is built from 15 residues. V was trimmed by 4 bases and J by 5 bases, leaving 17 bases between them. Germline-derived CDR1 and CDR2 are LGHNT and FRNRAP. The CDR3: CASGSNLMGPYGYTF. In nucleotides, the CDR3 is TGTGCTAGTGGTTCCAACCTTATGGGGCCGTATGGCTACACCTTC.

This chain links TRBV6-6 with TRBJ1-5; 10 bases match TRBD1. The CDR3 runs 13 residues. CDR1 is MNHNY and CDR2 is SVGAGI in the germline V gene (reference sequence). The V and J ends lost 11 bases and 6 bases, in that order; junction bases with no gene match: 7. As DNA, the CDR3 is TGTGCCGGGTCGGGACAGGGGAGTCAGCCCCAGCATTTT. This translates into CAGSGQGSQPQHF.

This chain links TRBV6-2 or TRBV6-3 with TRBJ2-2; 9 positions agree with TRBD1. J was trimmed by 3 bases and V by 5 bases; bases with no gene match: 7. This CDR3 spans 16 amino acids. The germline V gene encodes CDR1 MNHEY and CDR2 SVGEGT. The DNA for the CDR3 is TGTGCCAGCAGTGGGGGGACAGGGTTGGACACCGGGGAGCTGTTTTTT. It is translated as CASSGGTGLDTGELFF.

The rearrangement joins TRBV6-6 to TRBJ1-2; TRBD1 agrees at 12 bases. V gave up 4 bases and J gave up 3 bases; unmatched junction bases: 3. CDR1 MNHNY and CDR2 SVGAGI come from the germline V gene (reference sequence). This CDR3 contains 15 residues. CDR3 sequence (DNA): TGTGCCAGCAGTTTGGGACAGGGGGCGGACTATGGCTACACCTTC. This codes for CASSLGQGADYGYTF.

This chain connects TRBV6-5 to TRBJ2-1, with a possible D match to TRBD2 (7 bases). The CDR3 covers 15 residues. Germline-derived CDR1 and CDR2 are MNHEY and SVGAGI. V was trimmed by 7 bases and J by 4 bases, leaving 17 bases between them. The CDR3 region has the DNA TGTGCCAGCACCTCCGGGGGGCACGGTTACAATGAGCAGTTCTTC. The encoded protein is CASTSGGHGYNEQFF.

This sequence joins TRBV7-2 and TRBJ2-1; tentative D call: TRBD1 (5 bases). The CDR3 contains 13 residues. The V gene lost 1 base and the J gene lost 5 bases, with 6 bases spanning the gap. Per germline, CDR1 SGHTA and CDR2 FQGNSA. CDR3 residues: CASSLGQNNEQFF. In DNA, the CDR3 is TGTGCCAGCAGCTTAGGACAGAACAATGAGCAGTTCTTC.

The chain has TRBV24-1 and TRBJ1-5; D may be TRBD1 (6 bases). The V gene's germline CDR1 is KGHDR and CDR2 SFDVKD. The length of the CDR3 is 17 residues. Trimming cost V 4 bases and J 4 bases, with 19 bases left between them. The CDR3 loop reads CATSDPGRGDNNQPQHF. The CDR3 DNA follows: TGTGCCACCAGTGACCCGGGGAGGGGGGACAATAATCAGCCCCAGCATTTT.

The chain uses TRBV7-2 and TRBJ1-6; TRBD1 is a possible D gene (6 bases). V dropped 7 bases and J dropped 7 bases, with 20 bases sitting between them. CDR1 SGHTA and CDR2 FQGNSA come from the germline V gene. This CDR3 spans 16 amino acids. The CDR3 nucleotides are TGTGCCAGCACCCCAGGGGTAGGGGCGAAGAATTCACCCCTCCACTTT. The encoded protein is CASTPGVGAKNSPLHF.

The chain employs TRBV6-4 and TRBJ1-6; 7 bases map to TRBD1. The ends lost 4 bases at V and 4 bases at J; junction bases unmatched: 1. The CDR3 is 14 amino acids. Germline loops: CDR1 MRHNA, CDR2 SNTAGT. In nucleotides, the CDR3 is TGTGCCAGCAGTGGGGGACAGTATAATTCACCCCTCCACTTT. Translation: CASSGGQYNSPLHF.

The chain carries TRBV19 and TRBJ2-7; D possibly corresponds to TRBD1 (6 bases). Germline-derived CDR1 and CDR2 are LNHDA and SQIVND (reference sequence). The V and J ends lost 3 bases and 0 bases respectively, with 12 bases between them. The CDR3 runs to 15 residues. CDR3 in DNA: TGTGCCAGTAGTATGTTTCACAGGGTCTCCTACGAGCAGTACTTC. Translated, it gives CASSMFHRVSYEQYF.

V and J are TRBV20-1 and TRBJ1-5; 7 nucleotides align to TRBD1. The germline gives CDR1 DFQATT, CDR2 SNEGSKA (reference sequence). The V gene end was trimmed by 3 bases and the J gene end by 6 bases; junction bases not matched to a gene: 5. There are 13 residues in the CDR3. CDR3 residues: CSASGGGGQPQHF. CDR3 nucleotide sequence: TGCAGTGCTAGTGGAGGGGGCGGTCAGCCCCAGCATTTT.

The chain links TRBV30 to TRBJ2-7; D is possibly TRBD2 (6 bases). V gave up 4 bases and J gave up 7 bases, with 17 bases separating them. This CDR3 contains 13 residues. Looked up from germline, CDR1 is GTSNPN and CDR2 is SVGIG (reference sequence). This CDR3 reads CAWTKRGGLEQYF. The CDR3 DNA is TGTGCCTGGACCAAACGGGGAGGCTTAGAGCAGTACTTC.

The V and J genes are TRBV9 and TRBJ1-1; 7 nucleotides align to TRBD1. The ends lost 4 bases at V and 1 base at J; junction bases unmatched: 7. The CDR3 length is 15 residues. Germline V lookup: CDR1 SGDLS, CDR2 YYNGEE. CDR3 nucleotide sequence: TGTGCCAGCAGCCCCCGGGGACAGAAGAACACTGAAGCTTTCTTT. This gives the protein CASSPRGQKNTEAFF. Using reference TRBV9 and TRBJ1-1 for the parts outside the CDR3, the full variable domain is DSGVTQTPKHLITATGQRVTLRCSPRSGDLSVYWYQQSLDQGLQFLIQYYNGEERAKGNILERFSAQQFPDLHSELNLSSLELGDSALYFCASSPRGQKNTEAFFGQGTRLTVV.

The chain has TRBV6-2 or TRBV6-3 and TRBJ1-4; D is possibly TRBD1 (6 bases). The CDR3 loop spans 15 amino acids. Germline V CDR1 and CDR2: MNHEY, SVGEGT. V dropped 5 bases and J dropped 7 bases, with 17 bases sitting between them. In DNA, the CDR3 is TGTGCCAGCAGTGATACAGGGCAATGGATTGAAAAACTGTTTTTT. Its translation: CASSDTGQWIEKLFF.

V and J are TRBV5-1 and TRBJ2-1; TRBD1 agrees at 9 bases. The J segment lost 4 bases and the V segment lost 2 bases, leaving 4 bases of the junction unmatched. CDR3 length: 15 residues. Germline values: CDR1 SGHRS, CDR2 YFSETQ. CDR3 in amino acids: CASSFTGGLYNEQFF. The CDR3 bases are TGCGCCAGCAGCTTTACAGGGGGCTTGTACAATGAGCAGTTCTTC.